This TCR beta chain was captured by sequencing in a study of regulatory T cells in long-lasting Graves disease. Comments on this clonotype: Its antigen is currently unknown. A much larger clone is a single base away; this may be a read error. The CDR3 end shows no conserved phenylalanine or tryptophan, and so a read error is likely.

General study points: Persistent disease was associated with favored TRBV28 usage and with favored use of TRBJ1-2 and TRBJ2-5.

Sequencing libraries for TCR beta were prepared with iRepertoire HTBI primers and Arm-PCR of CDR3 regions. TCRdb re-called the multiplex PCR reads with MiXCR, one entry per CDR3 protein. The sample holds some 370,000 distinct CDR3 sequences, roughly 23% seen once. Indicated time point: persistent/refractory GD, antithyroid drugs over 5 years with positive TRAb. After RNA was extracted from PBMCs, the TCR library was made from it. Diagnosing Graves' disease relied on the American Thyroid Association guidelines. Germline V lookup: CDR1 KGHDR, CDR2 SFDVKD. V lost 7 bases, J lost 0 bases, and 8 bases lay in between. The CDR3 loop spans 13 amino acids.

The sequence derives from a woman aged 40 to 50 with Graves disease. V gene TRBV24-1 combines with J gene TRBJ2-5; tentatively, D is TRBD1 (5 bases). Source: peripheral blood mononuclear cells (PBMCs), taken when the disease was refractory, from a patient treated with antithyroid drugs. The CDR3: CATRGHNQETQYS. The CDR3 coding sequence is TGTGCCACCAGAGGACACAACCAAGAGACCCAGTACTCC.